One sample yielded the 6 T cell receptor beta chains listed below, sequenced in a study of shared T cell receptors in the human thymus. Method: immunoSEQ multiplex PCR; TCRdb's copy keeps in-frame clones and lacks some. Of hundreds of thousands of clones listed, 70% to 90% are singletons. This same sample was also part of a study on human thymus T cells.

The sample was thymocytes. These receptors all come from a boy less than two years old with a congenital heart defect.

The CDR3 DNA reads TGTGCCAGCAGCGCCCCCCTCCTAGCGGGAGGAACCTCCGGGGAGCTGTTTTTT. It translates to CASSAPLLAGGTSGELFF. The J gene is TRBJ2-2, the V gene TRBV9; 11 nucleotides line up with TRBD2. The CDR3 length is 18 residues. CDR1 and CDR2 from the germline V gene are SGDLS and YYNGEE. The junction had 13 bases not matched to a gene; V was cut back by 3 bases and J by 6 bases.

Notes on this clone: The junction differs from germline at one of its ends, possibly a read error. At the DNA level, this CDR3 is encoded by other sequences in the same sample as well. The V and J genes are TRBV4-1 and TRBJ1-6; tentative D call: TRBD1 (6 bases). This CDR3 has 18 amino acids. CDR1 and CDR2 (germline): MGHRA, YSYEKL. Written as DNA, the CDR3 is TGCGCCAGCAGCCAAGGTGACAGGAAGATTCCCTATAATTCCCCCCTCCACTTT. It specifies CASSQGDRKIPYNSPLHF.

DNA of the CDR3: TGCGCCAGCAGCCATCAAGGAGGTCACCAGAACACCGGGGAGCTGTTTTTT. Translated: CASSHQGGHQNTGELFF. This chain uses TRBV4-3 with TRBJ2-2; D might be TRBD2 (5 bases). This CDR3 comprises 17 residues. The V end was cut by 3 bases, the J end by 1 base, with 15 bases between. The V gene's germline CDR1 is LGHNA and CDR2 YSLEER.

The chain employs TRBV7-2 and TRBJ2-7, with 8 bases aligning to TRBD2. Germline trimming cut 2 bases from V and 3 bases from J; bases unmatched to any gene: 9. The CDR3 length is 16 residues. The germline gives CDR1 SGHTA, CDR2 FQGNSA. The CDR3 sequence: CASSLIPGLASYEQYF. CDR3 nucleotides: TGTGCCAGCAGCTTAATTCCCGGACTAGCAAGCTACGAGCAGTACTTC. Complete variable domain (other parts from reference TRBV7-2 and TRBJ2-7): GAGVSQSPSNKVTEKGKDVELRCDPISGHTALYWYRQSLGQGLEFLIYFQGNSAPDKSGLPSDRFSAERTGGSVSTLTIQRTQQEDSAVYLCASSLIPGLASYEQYFGPGTRLTVT.

The V call is TRBV27, the J call TRBJ2-1; TRBD2 matches at 10 bases. CDR1 is MNHEY, CDR2 SMNVEV, per germline (reference sequence). The CDR3 consists of 14 residues. The V and J ends lost 9 bases and 5 bases, in that order; junction bases with no gene match: 7. CDR3 in DNA: TGTGCCAGTGTACGGACTAGCGGTAACAATGAGCAGTTCTTC. Translating gives CASVRTSGNNEQFF.

Written as DNA, the CDR3 is TGTGCCAGCAGCCCCTTGGGGGGGACTAGCGGTAACAATGAGCAGTTCTTC. Its protein is CASSPLGGTSGNNEQFF. The chain employs TRBV7-9 and TRBJ2-1; 11 bases map to TRBD2. After removal of 5 bases from V and 5 bases from J, the junction contained 11 bases not matched to a gene. This CDR3 region has 17 residues. Germline lookup yields CDR1 SEHNR and CDR2 FQNEAQ (reference sequence).